A single sample is the source of the 18 T cell receptor beta chains below, sequenced in a study of OX40 agonist ivuxolimab in advanced cancers. Sequencing used immunoSEQ multiplex PCR; TCRdb keeps in-frame clones, though not all of them. This sample carries just over 95,000 clones, 90% of them seen once, and the ten largest clones take around 0.16%. Here the sequenced sample was CD4+ or CD8+ T cells sorted from blood, taken in a trial of the OX40 agonist ivuxolimab. These receptors were taken from an adult with an advanced solid tumor such as melanoma, head and neck, liver or kidney cancer.

CDR3 sequence: CASSLQGSYGYTF. The CDR3 DNA reads as TGTGCCAGCAGCTTACAGGGAAGTTATGGCTACACCTTC. This chain connects TRBV7-3 to TRBJ1-2; possibly TRBD1 for D (5 bases). V dropped 2 bases and J dropped 5 bases, with 9 bases sitting between them. Looked up from germline, CDR1 is SGHTA and CDR2 is FQGTGA. The CDR3 consists of 13 residues.

This chain joins TRBV9 and TRBJ1-6; no definite D call. CDR3 length: 13 amino acids. Germline CDR1 reads SGDLS; CDR2 reads YYNGEE. V dropped 0 bases and J dropped 8 bases, with 6 bases sitting between them. CDR3 residues: CASSVVVDSPLHF. DNA of the CDR3: TGTGCCAGCAGCGTAGTGGTCGATTCACCCCTCCACTTT.

Remarks on this clone: In the same sample, other DNA sequences code for this CDR3. The chain links TRBV10-1 to TRBJ1-6, with D perhaps TRBD1 (6 bases). The CDR3 runs to 13 residues. CDR1 and CDR2 (germline): WNHNN, SYGVQD (reference sequence). Trimming removed 6 bases from V and 10 bases from J, with 13 bases in between. Written as DNA, the CDR3 is TGCGCCAGCAGACTCGACGGGGGCTCACCCCTCCACTTT. Residues: CASRLDGGSPLHF.

This chain uses TRBV11-2 with TRBJ1-1, with 8 positions matching TRBD1. Germline V gene lookup returns CDR1 SGHAT and CDR2 FQNNGV. The CDR3 loop spans 13 amino acids. The J segment lost 3 bases and the V segment lost 4 bases, leaving 1 base of the junction unmatched. The CDR3 DNA follows: TGTGCCAGCAGCTCGACAGGGGACACTGAAGCTTTCTTT. Amino acid sequence: CASSSTGDTEAFF.

V usage is TRBV5-6 and J usage is TRBJ1-2; D is unresolved. Trimming stripped 1 base from V and 13 bases from J, with 20 bases between. This CDR3 contains 14 residues. Germline V CDR1 and CDR2: SGHDT, YYEEEE. This chain's CDR3 is CASSLSGRLNEGTF. The DNA for the CDR3 is TGTGCCAGCAGCTTGAGTGGACGTCTGAATGAGGGCACCTTC.

The rearrangement uses TRBV10-2 and TRBJ2-3; maybe TRBD2 (6 bases). The V end lost 2 bases, the J end lost 6 bases, and 9 bases lay between the germline ends. The CDR3 runs to 13 residues. Germline V CDR1 and CDR2: WSHSY, SAAADI. The CDR3 sequence: CASSETSSDTQYF. In nucleotides, the CDR3 is TGCGCCAGCAGTGAGACTAGCAGCGATACGCAGTATTTT.

This clone was seen a few times. The rearrangement links TRBV19 to TRBJ2-7; 8 bases map to TRBD2. In germline, CDR1 is LNHDA, CDR2 SQIVND (reference sequence). The length of the CDR3 is 15 residues. The ends lost 1 base at V and 2 bases at J; junction bases unmatched: 4. This CDR3 reads CASSIAAAGAYEQYF. In DNA form, the CDR3 reads TGTGCCAGTAGTATAGCTGCAGCGGGGGCCTACGAGCAGTACTTC. The variable domain in full, completed from reference TRBV19 and TRBJ2-7, reads DGGITQSPKYLFRKEGQNVTLSCEQNLNHDAMYWYRQDPGQGLRLIYYSQIVNDFQKGDIAEGYSVSREKKESFPLTVTSAQKNPTAFYLCASSIAAAGAYEQYFGPGTRLTVT.

V and J are TRBV11-2 and TRBJ2-1, with TRBD1 matching 7 bases. Trimming at V came to 0 bases and at J to 2 bases, leaving 4 bases not matched to a gene. The CDR3 loop spans 16 amino acids. The germline V gene encodes CDR1 SGHAT and CDR2 FQNNGV. CDR3 protein: CASSLDRQGPYNEQFF. The CDR3 bases are TGTGCCAGCAGCTTAGATAGACAGGGACCCTACAATGAGCAGTTCTTC.

The chain recombines TRBV5-6 with TRBJ2-1, with TRBD2 matching 8 bases. Germline V gene data show CDR1 as SGHDT and CDR2 as YYEEEE. Germline trimming cut 2 bases from V and 9 bases from J; bases unmatched to any gene: 4. The CDR3 sequence is 13 residues long. As DNA, the CDR3 is TGTGCCAGCAGCTTAGCGCTAGCGGGTGAGCAGTTCTTC. It encodes CASSLALAGEQFF. Using reference TRBV5-6 and TRBJ2-1 for the parts outside the CDR3, the full variable domain is DAGVTQSPTHLIKTRGQQVTLRCSPKSGHDTVSWYQQALGQGPQFIFQYYEEEERQRGNFPDRFSGHQFPNYSSELNVNALLLGDSALYLCASSLALAGEQFFGPGTRLTVL.

This clone came up once. V and J are TRBV7-3 and TRBJ2-3; D is possibly TRBD1 (5 bases). V lost 5 bases and J lost 0, with 15 bases in between. The CDR3 has 16 amino acids. CDR1 is SGHTA, CDR2 FQGTGA, per germline. For the CDR3, the DNA is TGTGCCAGCAGCACAGGCCAGGCCGTTAGCACAGATACGCAGTATTTT. It codes for CASSTGQAVSTDTQYF.

V and J are TRBV9 and TRBJ1-4, with 9 bases aligning to TRBD1. The CDR3 covers 16 residues. Trimming took 0 bases from V and 0 from J; bases not matched to a gene: 0. Germline loops: CDR1 SGDLS, CDR2 YYNGEE. CDR3 nucleotides: TGTGCCAGCAGCGTAGGACAGGGGGCAACTAATGAAAAACTGTTTTTT. This sequence encodes CASSVGQGATNEKLFF.

This rearrangement joins TRBV7-2 to TRBJ2-2; the match to TRBD2 covers 8 bases. V lost 2 bases to trimming and J lost 2 bases; unmatched junction nucleotides: 13. Germline V gives CDR1 SGHTA, CDR2 FQGNSA. This CDR3 contains 19 residues. CDR3 protein: CASSLFRLAGRANTGELFF. Written as DNA, the CDR3 is TGTGCCAGCAGCTTATTTCGGTTAGCGGGGAGGGCAAACACCGGGGAGCTGTTTTTT.

V is TRBV29-1 and J is TRBJ1-1; the D gene is possibly TRBD1 (5 bases). The CDR3 is 14 amino acids. Per the germline V gene, CDR1 is SQVTM and CDR2 is ANQGSEA. Trimming shortened V by 4 bases and J by 0 bases, and 12 bases separated the two germline ends. CDR3 in DNA: TGCAGCGTTGGAGGCTTGGGACTGAACACTGAAGCTTTCTTT. Amino acid sequence: CSVGGLGLNTEAFF. The whole variable domain, remainder taken from reference TRBV29-1 and TRBJ1-1, is SAVISQKPSRDICQRGTSLTIQCQVDSQVTMMFWYRQQPGQSLTLIATANQGSEATYESGFVIDKFPISRPNLTFSTLTVSNMSPEDSSIYLCSVGGLGLNTEAFFGQGTRLTVV.

The chain recombines TRBV7-3 with TRBJ2-7; weak D call: TRBD1 (5 bases). This CDR3 has 12 amino acids. Germline CDR1 SGHTA, CDR2 FQGTGA. V lost 2 bases and J lost 9, with 11 bases in between. The CDR3 region is CASSLGQGPQYF. CDR3 coding DNA: TGTGCCAGCAGCTTAGGGCAGGGCCCGCAGTACTTC.

This chain uses TRBV5-1 with TRBJ2-7; 8 nucleotides agree with TRBD1. V shed 4 bases, J shed 6 bases, and the junction held 9 bases outside the gene matches. The CDR3 runs to 14 residues. CDR1 is SGHRS, CDR2 YFSETQ, per germline. This CDR3 reads CASSPDRAFIEQYF. CDR3 coding DNA: TGCGCCAGCAGCCCGGACAGGGCCTTCATCGAGCAGTACTTC.

The chain employs TRBV29-1 and TRBJ1-1; D possibly corresponds to TRBD1 (5 bases). Germline V gene lookup returns CDR1 SQVTM and CDR2 ANQGSEA. This CDR3 comprises 17 residues. With 6 bases removed from V and 0 bases from J, the gap between germline ends came to 23 bases. The CDR3: CSVAGLGGALMNTEAFF. The CDR3 DNA sequence: TGCAGCGTCGCGGGCCTCGGAGGGGCACTTATGAACACTGAAGCTTTCTTT.

The chain is built from TRBV30 and TRBJ2-7; possible D gene TRBD2, 6 bases. Trimming took off 2 bases at V and 0 bases at J, with 17 bases between the two ends. This CDR3 has 16 amino acids. CDR1 GTSNPN and CDR2 SVGIG come from the germline V gene (reference sequence). The CDR3 DNA is TGTGCCTGGAGTCGCTGGAGGGAGTTCTCCTCCTACGAGCAGTACTTC. Residues: CAWSRWREFSSYEQYF. Full variable domain (remainder filled in from reference TRBV30 and TRBJ2-7): SQTIHQWPATLVQPVGSPLSLECTVEGTSNPNLYWYRQAAGRGLQLLFYSVGIGQISSEVPQNLSASRPQDRQFILSSKKLLLSDSGFYLCAWSRWREFSSYEQYFGPGTRLTVT.

This chain joins TRBV7-2 and TRBJ2-4; perhaps TRBD1 as D (5 bases). V dropped 5 bases and J dropped 6 bases, with 11 bases sitting between them. CDR1 and CDR2 from the germline V gene are SGHTA and FQGNSA. This CDR3 comprises 13 residues. CDR3 sequence (DNA): TGTGCCAGCAGCCCTGGGGCACGAAACATTCAGTACTTC. The encoded protein is CASSPGARNIQYF.